This is a list of T cell receptor beta chains from one sample in a study of T cell repertoires in cytomegalovirus infection. TCRdb independently ran MiXCR on the reads; one entry per CDR3 protein. Of around 900,000 distinct CDR3 sequences listed, around 30% are singletons. Their antigens are not known. The starting material was cultured CD8+ T cells from PBMCs, obtained from culture after CMV antigen stimulation. All receptors come from a human donor in good health (CMV status not recorded). Some clones in this sample may be carry-over from other donors' samples. Both conserved end residues are part of each CDR3. D genes are given only for firm matches. Some rows have no size entry. The others give once, few or many, or a class for an expanded clone.

d_call: .
v_call: TRBV2
j_call: TRBJ1-2
clone_size: .
cdr3_aa: CASRESTGTVVWSYTF
cdr3_nt: TGTGCCAGCAGAGAATCGACCGGGACGGTAGTATGGAGCTACACCTTC

d_call: .
v_call: TRBV6-6
j_call: TRBJ1-1
clone_size: few
cdr3_aa: CASVQGRNTEAFF
cdr3_nt: TGTGCCAGCGTACAGGGAAGGAACACTGAAGCTTTCTTT

d_call: .
v_call: TRBV6-6
j_call: TRBJ2-1
clone_size: .
cdr3_aa: CASTRDMLQDNEQFF
cdr3_nt: TGTGCCAGCACGAGGGACATGTTACAAGACAATGAGCAGTTCTTC

d_call: .
v_call: TRBV4-3
j_call: TRBJ1-1
clone_size: .
cdr3_aa: CASSQEDRTGTEAFF
cdr3_nt: TGCGCCAGCAGCCAAGAGGACCGCACGGGGACTGAAGCTTTCTTT

d_call: .
v_call: TRBV4-1
j_call: TRBJ2-1
clone_size: few
cdr3_aa: CASSPRAASSYNEQFF
cdr3_nt: TGCGCCAGCAGCCCGAGAGCGGCAAGCTCCTACAATGAGCAGTTCTTC

d_call: .
v_call: TRBV20-1
j_call: TRBJ1-2
clone_size: .
cdr3_aa: CSARDGAGATYGYTF
cdr3_nt: TGCAGTGCTAGAGATGGGGCAGGGGCGACCTATGGCTACACCTTC

d_call: TRBD2
v_call: TRBV7-6
j_call: TRBJ2-1
clone_size: few
cdr3_aa: CASRKLAGVTYNEQFF
cdr3_nt: TGTGCCAGCAGGAAACTAGCGGGGGTCACCTACAATGAGCAGTTCTTC

d_call: TRBD1
v_call: TRBV11-1
j_call: TRBJ2-5
clone_size: few
cdr3_aa: CASSHRGQETQYF
cdr3_nt: TGTGCCAGCAGCCACAGGGGCCAAGAGACCCAGTACTTC

d_call: .
v_call: TRBV15
j_call: TRBJ2-3
clone_size: .
cdr3_aa: CATKRSADSKLTDTQYF
cdr3_nt: TGTGCCACCAAGCGCTCCGCGGACAGTAAGTTGACAGATACGCAGTATTTT

d_call: .
v_call: TRBV11-2
j_call: TRBJ2-1
clone_size: few
cdr3_aa: CASSLFVGTRNNEQFF
cdr3_nt: TGTGCCAGCAGCTTATTCGTCGGGACAAGAAACAATGAGCAGTTCTTC

d_call: .
v_call: TRBV4-1
j_call: TRBJ1-1
clone_size: once
cdr3_aa: CASWAQGEAFF
cdr3_nt: TGCGCCAGCTGGGCCCAGGGGGAAGCTTTCTTT

d_call: .
v_call: TRBV6-6
j_call: TRBJ1-2
clone_size: .
cdr3_aa: CASSYTRGGYTF
cdr3_nt: TGTGCCAGCAGCTATACCAGGGGTGGCTACACCTTC

d_call: TRBD2
v_call: TRBV27
j_call: TRBJ2-3
clone_size: .
cdr3_aa: CASGPPLAADTQYF
cdr3_nt: TGTGCCAGCGGGCCCCCACTAGCGGCAGATACGCAGTATTTT

d_call: .
v_call: TRBV7-6
j_call: TRBJ2-2
clone_size: few
cdr3_aa: CASSSSGNEAGESGELFF
cdr3_nt: TGTGCCAGTAGCTCTTCGGGAAATGAGGCAGGGGAGTCCGGGGAGCTGTTTTTT

d_call: TRBD1
v_call: TRBV10-2
j_call: TRBJ2-1
clone_size: .
cdr3_aa: CASSEMTGGGGREQFF
cdr3_nt: TGCGCCAGCAGTGAAATGACAGGGGGCGGGGGGCGGGAGCAGTTCTTC

d_call: .
v_call: TRBV19
j_call: TRBJ1-2
clone_size: once
cdr3_aa: CASSNINYGYTF
cdr3_nt: TGTGCCAGTAGTAATATTAACTATGGCTACACCTTC

d_call: TRBD1
v_call: TRBV19
j_call: TRBJ1-5
clone_size: .
cdr3_aa: CASSMKTGYQPQHF
cdr3_nt: TGTGCCAGTAGTATGAAGACAGGGTATCAGCCCCAGCATTTT

d_call: TRBD2
v_call: TRBV7-8
j_call: TRBJ2-5
clone_size: few
cdr3_aa: CASSLGTGTRKETQYF
cdr3_nt: TGTGCCAGCAGCCTAGGGACCGGGACTAGAAAAGAGACCCAGTACTTC

d_call: TRBD2
v_call: TRBV20-1
j_call: TRBJ2-3
clone_size: .
cdr3_aa: CSARARGEDTQYF
cdr3_nt: TGCAGTGCTAGAGCACGGGGGGAGGATACGCAGTATTTT

d_call: TRBD2
v_call: TRBV7-6
j_call: TRBJ2-3
clone_size: .
cdr3_aa: CASSSGASGPTDTQYF
cdr3_nt: TGTGCCAGCAGCTCCGGGGCTAGCGGGCCAACAGATACGCAGTATTTT

d_call: .
v_call: TRBV5-6
j_call: TRBJ1-1
clone_size: few
cdr3_aa: CASSSGGRITEAFF
cdr3_nt: TGTGCCAGCAGCTCCGGAGGGCGTATCACTGAAGCTTTCTTT

d_call: TRBD2
v_call: TRBV4-1
j_call: TRBJ2-1
clone_size: .
cdr3_aa: CASSQGVLTTSGGSDSYNEQFF
cdr3_nt: TGCGCCAGCAGCCAGGGGGTTCTAACGACTAGCGGGGGAAGTGACTCCTACAATGAGCAGTTCTTC

d_call: .
v_call: TRBV7-8
j_call: TRBJ1-2
clone_size: many
cdr3_aa: CASSLGLGARYGYTF
cdr3_nt: TGTGCCAGCAGCTTAGGGTTGGGGGCGCGGTATGGCTACACCTTC

d_call: .
v_call: TRBV5-4
j_call: TRBJ1-4
clone_size: .
cdr3_aa: CASSLGEYNEKLFF
cdr3_nt: TGTGCCAGCAGCTTGGGGGAATATAATGAAAAACTGTTTTTT

d_call: .
v_call: TRBV20-1
j_call: TRBJ1-2
clone_size: .
cdr3_aa: CSAAYGYTF
cdr3_nt: TGCAGTGCTGCATATGGCTACACCTTC

d_call: TRBD1
v_call: TRBV7-4
j_call: TRBJ1-2
clone_size: .
cdr3_aa: CASSLGTGGDAGYTF
cdr3_nt: TGTGCCAGCAGCCTGGGGACAGGGGGCGATGCCGGCTACACCTTC

d_call: .
v_call: TRBV12-5
j_call: TRBJ1-5
clone_size: .
cdr3_aa: CASGLVLETAYSNQPQHF
cdr3_nt: TGTGCTAGTGGTTTGGTATTAGAGACAGCTTATAGCAATCAGCCCCAGCATTTT

d_call: .
v_call: TRBV14
j_call: TRBJ1-1
clone_size: .
cdr3_aa: CASSQEFLVRGSEAFF
cdr3_nt: TGTGCCAGCAGCCAAGAGTTTTTGGTCAGGGGATCGGAAGCTTTCTTT

d_call: TRBD1
v_call: TRBV15
j_call: TRBJ1-3
clone_size: few
cdr3_aa: CATSRTNGQGAGNTIYF
cdr3_nt: TGTGCCACCAGCAGAACTAACGGACAGGGGGCCGGAAACACCATATATTTT

d_call: TRBD1
v_call: TRBV4-3
j_call: TRBJ2-3
clone_size: .
cdr3_aa: CASSERTGMGTDTQYF
cdr3_nt: TGCGCCAGCAGCGAGCGGACAGGTATGGGAACAGATACGCAGTATTTT

d_call: .
v_call: TRBV29-1
j_call: TRBJ1-2
clone_size: .
cdr3_aa: CSVEGAYGYTF
cdr3_nt: TGCAGCGTTGAGGGCGCCTATGGCTACACCTTC

d_call: TRBD2
v_call: TRBV10-1
j_call: TRBJ2-1
clone_size: .
cdr3_aa: CASTTSGGPGNEQFF
cdr3_nt: TGCGCCAGCACCACCAGCGGGGGGCCGGGAAATGAGCAGTTCTTC

d_call: TRBD2
v_call: TRBV4-3
j_call: TRBJ2-5
clone_size: few
cdr3_aa: CASSPPDGGADYQETQYF
cdr3_nt: TGCGCCAGCAGCCCCCCGGACGGGGGGGCCGATTATCAAGAGACCCAGTACTTC

d_call: .
v_call: TRBV29-1
j_call: TRBJ1-1
clone_size: few
cdr3_aa: CSATGKPRLAFF
cdr3_nt: TGCAGCGCTACAGGAAAACCTCGTCTAGCTTTCTTT

d_call: .
v_call: TRBV11-2
j_call: TRBJ1-1
clone_size: many
cdr3_aa: CASSLDGSMNTEAFF
cdr3_nt: TGTGCCAGCAGCTTAGATGGCAGTATGAACACTGAAGCTTTCTTT

d_call: TRBD2
v_call: TRBV7-6
j_call: TRBJ2-1
clone_size: few
cdr3_aa: CASSFRTSGVYNEQFF
cdr3_nt: TGTGCCAGCAGCTTCCGGACTAGCGGGGTGTACAATGAGCAGTTCTTC

d_call: .
v_call: TRBV27
j_call: TRBJ2-3
clone_size: .
cdr3_aa: CASSLWTTGMVTDTQYF
cdr3_nt: TGTGCCAGCAGTTTATGGACTACAGGGATGGTGACAGATACGCAGTATTTT

d_call: TRBD1
v_call: TRBV28
j_call: TRBJ1-4
clone_size: .
cdr3_aa: CASSPPGQILATNEKLFF
cdr3_nt: TGTGCCAGCAGTCCACCGGGACAGATCCTTGCAACTAATGAAAAACTGTTTTTT

d_call: .
v_call: TRBV12-3/TRBV12-4
j_call: TRBJ2-1
clone_size: few
cdr3_aa: CASSLSPEEQFF
cdr3_nt: TGTGCCAGCAGTTTAAGTCCCGAGGAGCAGTTCTTC

d_call: .
v_call: TRBV7-9
j_call: TRBJ2-7
clone_size: .
cdr3_aa: CASSSSGAGDGYEQYF
cdr3_nt: TGTGCCAGCAGCTCTTCCGGGGCAGGGGATGGGTACGAGCAGTACTTC

d_call: .
v_call: TRBV6-8
j_call: TRBJ2-2
clone_size: .
cdr3_aa: CASSYWAGPRTGELFF
cdr3_nt: TGTGCCAGCAGTTACTGGGCAGGCCCTCGAACCGGGGAGCTGTTTTTT

d_call: TRBD1
v_call: TRBV5-1
j_call: TRBJ1-5
clone_size: .
cdr3_aa: CASSLDQGDNQPQHF
cdr3_nt: TGCGCCAGCAGCTTGGATCAGGGGGACAATCAGCCCCAGCATTTT

d_call: TRBD1
v_call: TRBV27
j_call: TRBJ1-4
clone_size: few
cdr3_aa: CASSPTGTGAEKLFF
cdr3_nt: TGTGCCAGCAGTCCTACCGGGACAGGGGCCGAAAAACTGTTTTTT

d_call: .
v_call: TRBV27
j_call: TRBJ2-3
clone_size: .
cdr3_aa: CASSLSVAATTDTQYF
cdr3_nt: TGTGCCAGCAGTTTATCGGTAGCGGCAACGACAGATACGCAGTATTTT

d_call: .
v_call: TRBV7-6
j_call: TRBJ2-1
clone_size: few
cdr3_aa: CASSRPKGLGDEQFF
cdr3_nt: TGTGCCAGCAGCCGGCCGAAAGGTCTTGGGGATGAGCAGTTCTTC

d_call: TRBD1
v_call: TRBV11-2
j_call: TRBJ2-5
clone_size: .
cdr3_aa: CASSPGQLMYQETQYF
cdr3_nt: TGTGCCAGCAGCCCGGGACAGCTTATGTACCAAGAGACCCAGTACTTC

d_call: TRBD2
v_call: TRBV6-5
j_call: TRBJ2-2
clone_size: .
cdr3_aa: CASSYSGLAGGPDGELFF
cdr3_nt: TGTGCCAGCAGTTACTCGGGACTAGCGGGGGGGCCGGACGGGGAGCTGTTTTTT

d_call: .
v_call: TRBV27
j_call: TRBJ1-1
clone_size: once
cdr3_aa: CANSLGAGNTEAFF
cdr3_nt: TGTGCCAACAGTTTAGGGGCGGGGAACACTGAAGCTTTCTTT

d_call: .
v_call: TRBV14
j_call: TRBJ2-1
clone_size: .
cdr3_aa: CASSHLGGQYYNEEFF
cdr3_nt: TGTGCCAGCAGCCACTTGGGGGGGCAGTACTACAATGAGGAGTTCTTC

d_call: .
v_call: TRBV13
j_call: TRBJ2-6
clone_size: .
cdr3_aa: CASIVQGEAGANVLTF
cdr3_nt: TGTGCCAGCATCGTACAGGGTGAGGCTGGGGCCAACGTCCTGACTTTC

d_call: .
v_call: TRBV11-3
j_call: TRBJ2-1
clone_size: few
cdr3_aa: CASSKEGGSYNEQFF
cdr3_nt: TGTGCCAGCAGCAAAGAGGGGGGTTCCTACAATGAGCAGTTCTTC

d_call: .
v_call: TRBV19
j_call: TRBJ1-1
clone_size: .
cdr3_aa: CASSIGQKYTEAFF
cdr3_nt: TGTGCCAGTAGTATTGGACAGAAATACACTGAAGCTTTCTTT

d_call: TRBD1
v_call: TRBV5-4
j_call: TRBJ2-7
clone_size: .
cdr3_aa: CASSSTGINEQYF
cdr3_nt: TGTGCCAGCAGCTCGACAGGGATCAACGAGCAGTACTTC

d_call: .
v_call: TRBV27
j_call: TRBJ1-6
clone_size: .
cdr3_aa: CASSSGRAYNSPLHF
cdr3_nt: TGTGCCAGCAGTTCGGGACGCGCCTATAATTCACCCCTCCACTTT

d_call: .
v_call: TRBV14
j_call: TRBJ1-1
clone_size: .
cdr3_aa: CASSQELGTEAFF
cdr3_nt: TGTGCCAGCAGCCAAGAACTAGGAACTGAAGCTTTCTTT

d_call: .
v_call: TRBV5-5
j_call: TRBJ2-5
clone_size: .
cdr3_aa: CASSLTGPPVEETQYF
cdr3_nt: TGTGCCAGCAGCTTGACCGGACCGCCGGTGGAGGAGACCCAGTACTTC

d_call: TRBD1
v_call: TRBV11-3
j_call: TRBJ2-1
clone_size: few
cdr3_aa: CASSGTGKDWGDEQFF
cdr3_nt: TGTGCCAGCAGCGGGACAGGGAAAGACTGGGGCGATGAGCAGTTCTTC

d_call: TRBD1
v_call: TRBV12-3/TRBV12-4
j_call: TRBJ2-1
clone_size: few
cdr3_aa: CASSFALAEAASSGGQTYNEQFF
cdr3_nt: TGTGCCAGCAGTTTTGCCCTCGCCGAAGCTGCCTCTTCAGGGGGTCAGACCTACAATGAGCAGTTCTTC

d_call: TRBD1
v_call: TRBV4-1
j_call: TRBJ2-2
clone_size: few
cdr3_aa: CASSQDWTGFTGELFF
cdr3_nt: TGCGCCAGCAGCCAGGATTGGACAGGGTTCACCGGGGAGCTGTTTTTT

d_call: TRBD1
v_call: TRBV18
j_call: TRBJ1-2
clone_size: .
cdr3_aa: CASSLTGALNYGYTF
cdr3_nt: TGTGCCAGCTCACTTACAGGGGCCTTAAACTATGGCTACACCTTC